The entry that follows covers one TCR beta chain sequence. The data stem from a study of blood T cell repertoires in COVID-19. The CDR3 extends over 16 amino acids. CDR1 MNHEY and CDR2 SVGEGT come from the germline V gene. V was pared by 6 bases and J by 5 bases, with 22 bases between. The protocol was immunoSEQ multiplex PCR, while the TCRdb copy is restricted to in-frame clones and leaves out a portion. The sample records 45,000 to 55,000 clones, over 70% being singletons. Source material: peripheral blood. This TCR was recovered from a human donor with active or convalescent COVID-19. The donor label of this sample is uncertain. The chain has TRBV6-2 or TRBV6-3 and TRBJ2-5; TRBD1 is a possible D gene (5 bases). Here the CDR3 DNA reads TGTGCCAGCAGCTCAGACAGTTTAGGGTTTCGGGAGACCCAGTACTTC. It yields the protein CASSSDSLGFRETQYF.